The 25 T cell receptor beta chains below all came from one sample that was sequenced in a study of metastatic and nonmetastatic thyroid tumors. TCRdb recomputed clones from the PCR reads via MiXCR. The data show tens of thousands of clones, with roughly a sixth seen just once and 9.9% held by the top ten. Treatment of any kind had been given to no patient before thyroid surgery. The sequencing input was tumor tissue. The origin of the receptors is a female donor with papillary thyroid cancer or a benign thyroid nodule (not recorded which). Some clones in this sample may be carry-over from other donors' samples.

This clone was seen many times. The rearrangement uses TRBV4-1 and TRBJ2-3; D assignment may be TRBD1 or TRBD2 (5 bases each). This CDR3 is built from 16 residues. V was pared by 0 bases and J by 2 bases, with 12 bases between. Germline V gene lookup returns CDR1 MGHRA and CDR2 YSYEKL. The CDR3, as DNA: TGCGCCAGCAGCCAAGATACCCAGGGAGACACAGATACGCAGTATTTT. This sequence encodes CASSQDTQGDTDTQYF.

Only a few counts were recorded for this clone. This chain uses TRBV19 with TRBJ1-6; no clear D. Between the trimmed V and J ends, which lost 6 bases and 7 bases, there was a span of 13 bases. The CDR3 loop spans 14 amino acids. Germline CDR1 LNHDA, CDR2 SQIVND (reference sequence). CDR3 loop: CASRTARGNSPLHF. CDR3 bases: TGTGCCAGTAGAACGGCACGGGGAAATTCACCCCTCCACTTT.

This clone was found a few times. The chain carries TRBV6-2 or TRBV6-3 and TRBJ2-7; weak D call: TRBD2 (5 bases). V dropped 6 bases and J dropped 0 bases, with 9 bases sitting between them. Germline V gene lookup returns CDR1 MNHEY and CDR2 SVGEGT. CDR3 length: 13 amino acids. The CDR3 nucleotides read TGTGCCAGCAGGCCCACTAGCTCCTACGAGCAGTACTTC. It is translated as CASRPTSSYEQYF.

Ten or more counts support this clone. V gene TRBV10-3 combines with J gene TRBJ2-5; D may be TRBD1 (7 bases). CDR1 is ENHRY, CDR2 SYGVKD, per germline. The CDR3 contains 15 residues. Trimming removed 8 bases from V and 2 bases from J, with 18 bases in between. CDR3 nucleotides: TGTGCCATCCGACCGGCAGGGGGGCCACAAGAGACCCAGTACTTC. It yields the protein CAIRPAGGPQETQYF.

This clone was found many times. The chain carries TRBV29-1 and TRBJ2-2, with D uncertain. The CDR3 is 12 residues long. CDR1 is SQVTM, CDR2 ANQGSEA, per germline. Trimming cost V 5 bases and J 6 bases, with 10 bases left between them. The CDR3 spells CSVWGRAGELFF. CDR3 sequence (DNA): TGCAGCGTTTGGGGTCGCGCCGGGGAGCTGTTTTTT.

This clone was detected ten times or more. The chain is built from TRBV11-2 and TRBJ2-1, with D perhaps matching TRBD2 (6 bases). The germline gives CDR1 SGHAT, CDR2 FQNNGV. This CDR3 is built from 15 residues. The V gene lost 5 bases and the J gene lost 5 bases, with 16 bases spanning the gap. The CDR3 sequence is CASSPGTLRNNEQFF. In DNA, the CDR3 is TGTGCCAGCAGCCCCGGGACTCTCCGTAACAATGAGCAGTTCTTC.

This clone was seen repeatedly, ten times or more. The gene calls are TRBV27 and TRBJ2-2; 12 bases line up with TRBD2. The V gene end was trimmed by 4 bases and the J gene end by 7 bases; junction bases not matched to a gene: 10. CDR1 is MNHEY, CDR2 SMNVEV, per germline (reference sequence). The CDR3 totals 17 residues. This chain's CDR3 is CASSSWTSGTGGGELFF. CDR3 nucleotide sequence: TGTGCCAGCAGTTCCTGGACTAGCGGGACTGGGGGCGGGGAGCTGTTTTTT.

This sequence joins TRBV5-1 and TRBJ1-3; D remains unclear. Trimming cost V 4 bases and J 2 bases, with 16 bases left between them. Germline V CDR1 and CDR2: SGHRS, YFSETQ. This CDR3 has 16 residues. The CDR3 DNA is TGCGCCAGCAGCCCCCAACGGGTCACCACTGGAAACACCATATATTTT. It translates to CASSPQRVTTGNTIYF. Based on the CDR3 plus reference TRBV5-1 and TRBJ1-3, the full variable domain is KAGVTQTPRYLIKTRGQQVTLSCSPISGHRSVSWYQQTPGQGLQFLFEYFSETQRNKGNFPGRFSGRQFSNSRSEMNVSTLELGDSALYLCASSPQRVTTGNTIYFGEGSWLTVV.

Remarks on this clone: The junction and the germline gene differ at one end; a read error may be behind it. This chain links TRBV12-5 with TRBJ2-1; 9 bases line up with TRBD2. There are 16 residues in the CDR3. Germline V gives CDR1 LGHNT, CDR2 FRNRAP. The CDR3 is CSSGLLAGGGDNEQFF. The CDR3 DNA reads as TGTTCTAGTGGTTTGCTGGCGGGAGGGGGGGATAATGAGCAGTTCTTC.

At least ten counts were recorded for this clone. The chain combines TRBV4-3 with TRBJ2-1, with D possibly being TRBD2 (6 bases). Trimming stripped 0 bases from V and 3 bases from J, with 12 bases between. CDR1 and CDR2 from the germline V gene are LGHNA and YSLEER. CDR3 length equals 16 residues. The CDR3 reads CASSQDFSGSYNEQFF. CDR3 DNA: TGCGCCAGCAGCCAAGATTTTTCCGGGAGCTACAATGAGCAGTTCTTC.

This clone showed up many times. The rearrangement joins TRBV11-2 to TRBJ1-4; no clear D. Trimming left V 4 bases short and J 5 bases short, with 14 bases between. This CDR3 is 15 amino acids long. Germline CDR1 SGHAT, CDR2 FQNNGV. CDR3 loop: CASSSEGQLNEKLFF. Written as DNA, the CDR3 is TGTGCCAGCAGCTCAGAAGGGCAGTTAAATGAAAAACTGTTTTTT.

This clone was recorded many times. The CDR3 sequence is CASSTRQGSAYEQYF. The CDR3 DNA reads TGTGCCAGTAGTACCCGACAGGGGTCGGCCTACGAGCAGTACTTC. The rearrangement uses TRBV19 and TRBJ2-7; 8 bases are shared with TRBD1. The CDR3 covers 15 residues. The ends lost 4 bases at V and 2 bases at J; junction bases unmatched: 7. From germline, CDR1 is LNHDA and CDR2 SQIVND (reference sequence).

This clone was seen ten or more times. CDR3 loop: CSVEDGRSYEQYF. The CDR3 region has the DNA TGCAGCGTTGAGGACGGCCGCTCCTACGAGCAGTACTTC. The V gene is TRBV29-1, the J gene TRBJ2-7; no firm D call. The V gene's germline CDR1 is SQVTM and CDR2 ANQGSEA. V was trimmed by 3 bases and J by 0 bases, leaving 9 bases between them. This CDR3 is 13 amino acids long.

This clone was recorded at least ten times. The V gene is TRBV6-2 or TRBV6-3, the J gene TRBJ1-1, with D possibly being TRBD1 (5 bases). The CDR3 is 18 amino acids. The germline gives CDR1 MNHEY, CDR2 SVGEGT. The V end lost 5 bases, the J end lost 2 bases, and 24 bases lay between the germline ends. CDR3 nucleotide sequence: TGTGCCAGCAGTCCTTATCCCGGGACGGGGACGACAAACACTGAAGCTTTCTTT. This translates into CASSPYPGTGTTNTEAFF.

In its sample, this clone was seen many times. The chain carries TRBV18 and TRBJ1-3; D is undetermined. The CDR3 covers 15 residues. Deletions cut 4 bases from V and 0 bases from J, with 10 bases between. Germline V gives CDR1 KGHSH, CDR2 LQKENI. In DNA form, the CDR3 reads TGTGCCAGCTCACAGTCAGTCAGCTCTGGAAACACCATATATTTT. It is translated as CASSQSVSSGNTIYF.

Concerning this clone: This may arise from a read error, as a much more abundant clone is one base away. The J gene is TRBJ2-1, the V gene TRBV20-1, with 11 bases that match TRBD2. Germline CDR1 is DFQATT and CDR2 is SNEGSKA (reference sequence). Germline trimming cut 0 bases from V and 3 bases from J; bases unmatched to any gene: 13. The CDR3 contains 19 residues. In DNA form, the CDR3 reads TGCAGTGCTAGAGATAGCGGGAGGGCCTTCCTACGTATCTACAATGAGCAGTTCTTC. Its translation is CSARDSGRAFLRIYNEQFF.

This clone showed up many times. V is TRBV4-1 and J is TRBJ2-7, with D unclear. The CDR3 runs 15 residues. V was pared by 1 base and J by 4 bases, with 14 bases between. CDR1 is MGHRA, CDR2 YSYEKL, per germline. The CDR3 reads CASSQVLGKRYEQYF. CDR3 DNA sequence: TGCGCCAGCAGCCAAGTGCTGGGGAAAAGATACGAGCAGTACTTC.

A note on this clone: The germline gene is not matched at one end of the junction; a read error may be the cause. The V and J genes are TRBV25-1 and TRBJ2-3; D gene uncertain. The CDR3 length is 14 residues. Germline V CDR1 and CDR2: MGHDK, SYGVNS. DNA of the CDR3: TGTGCCAGCAGTGAACACTGGAGCATAGATACGCAGTATTTT. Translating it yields CASSEHWSIDTQYF. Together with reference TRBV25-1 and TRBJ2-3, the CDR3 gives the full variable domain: EADIYQTPRYLVIGTGKKITLECSQTMGHDKMYWYQQDPGMELHLIHYSYGVNSTEKGDLSSESTVSRIRTEHFPLTLESARPSHTSQYLCASSEHWSIDTQYFGPGTRLTVL.

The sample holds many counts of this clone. As DNA, the CDR3 is TGTGCCAGCAGCCTAAGCGGCGGGAGCTCCTACGAGCAGTACTTC. Protein: CASSLSGGSSYEQYF. V and J are TRBV3-1 and TRBJ2-7; 7 bases map to TRBD2. Germline CDR1 reads LGHDT; CDR2 reads YNNKEL (reference sequence). The trim removed 4 bases at V and 0 bases at J, leaving 6 bases unmatched. The CDR3 contains 15 residues.

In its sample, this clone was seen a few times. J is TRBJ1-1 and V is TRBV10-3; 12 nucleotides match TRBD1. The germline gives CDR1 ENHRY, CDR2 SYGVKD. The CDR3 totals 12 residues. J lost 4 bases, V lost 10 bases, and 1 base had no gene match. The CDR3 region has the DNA TGTGCCACGGGACAGGGGGCCACTGAAGCTTTCTTT. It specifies CATGQGATEAFF.

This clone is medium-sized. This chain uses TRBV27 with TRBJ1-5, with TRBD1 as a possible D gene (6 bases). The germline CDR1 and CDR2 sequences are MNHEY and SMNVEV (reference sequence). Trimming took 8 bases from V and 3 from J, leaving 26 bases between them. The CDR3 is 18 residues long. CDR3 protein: CASGPRQDGRGYNQPQHF. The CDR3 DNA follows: TGTGCCAGCGGCCCCCGACAGGACGGTAGGGGCTACAATCAGCCCCAGCATTTT.

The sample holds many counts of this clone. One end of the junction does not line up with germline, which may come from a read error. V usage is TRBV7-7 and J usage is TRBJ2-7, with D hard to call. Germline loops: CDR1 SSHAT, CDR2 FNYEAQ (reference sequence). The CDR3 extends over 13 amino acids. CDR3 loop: CASSLAWGNEQYF. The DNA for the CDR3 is TGTGCTAGCAGCTTAGCTTGGGGAAACGAGCAGTACTTC.

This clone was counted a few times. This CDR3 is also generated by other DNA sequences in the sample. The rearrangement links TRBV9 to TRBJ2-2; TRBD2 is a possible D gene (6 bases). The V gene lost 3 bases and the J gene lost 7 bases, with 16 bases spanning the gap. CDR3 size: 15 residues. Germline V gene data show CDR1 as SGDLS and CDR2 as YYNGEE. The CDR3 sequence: CASSAGGGKDGELFF. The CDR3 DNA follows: TGTGCCAGCAGCGCCGGGGGTGGGAAGGACGGGGAGCTGTTTTTT.

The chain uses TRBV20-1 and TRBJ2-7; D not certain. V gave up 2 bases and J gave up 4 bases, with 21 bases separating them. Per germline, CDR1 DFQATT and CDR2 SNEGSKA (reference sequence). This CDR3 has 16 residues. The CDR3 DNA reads TGCAGTGCTAGACCGTTTAAAGCACAGATGGGTTACGAGCAGTACTTC. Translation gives CSARPFKAQMGYEQYF.

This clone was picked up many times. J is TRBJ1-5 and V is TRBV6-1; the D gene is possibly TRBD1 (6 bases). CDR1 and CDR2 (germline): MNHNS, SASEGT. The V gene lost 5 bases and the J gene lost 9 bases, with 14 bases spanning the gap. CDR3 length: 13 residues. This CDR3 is CASSFLGGWPQHF. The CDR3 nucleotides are TGTGCCAGCAGTTTTTTAGGGGGTTGGCCCCAGCATTTT.